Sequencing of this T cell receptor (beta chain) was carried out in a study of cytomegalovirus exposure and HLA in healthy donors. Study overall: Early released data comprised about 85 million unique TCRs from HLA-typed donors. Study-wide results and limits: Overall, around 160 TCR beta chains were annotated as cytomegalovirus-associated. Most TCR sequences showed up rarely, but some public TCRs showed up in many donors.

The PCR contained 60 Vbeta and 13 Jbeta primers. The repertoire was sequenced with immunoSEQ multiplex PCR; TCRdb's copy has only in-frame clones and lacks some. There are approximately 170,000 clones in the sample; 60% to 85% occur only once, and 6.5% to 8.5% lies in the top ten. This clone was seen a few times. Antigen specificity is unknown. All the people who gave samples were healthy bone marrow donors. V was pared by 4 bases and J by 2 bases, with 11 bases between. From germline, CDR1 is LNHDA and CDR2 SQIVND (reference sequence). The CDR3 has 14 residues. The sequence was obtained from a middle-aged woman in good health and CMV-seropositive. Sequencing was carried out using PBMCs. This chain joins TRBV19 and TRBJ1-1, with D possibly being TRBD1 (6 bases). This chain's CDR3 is CASSTRQANTEAFF. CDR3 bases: TGTGCCAGTAGTACTCGACAGGCCAACACTGAAGCTTTCTTT.